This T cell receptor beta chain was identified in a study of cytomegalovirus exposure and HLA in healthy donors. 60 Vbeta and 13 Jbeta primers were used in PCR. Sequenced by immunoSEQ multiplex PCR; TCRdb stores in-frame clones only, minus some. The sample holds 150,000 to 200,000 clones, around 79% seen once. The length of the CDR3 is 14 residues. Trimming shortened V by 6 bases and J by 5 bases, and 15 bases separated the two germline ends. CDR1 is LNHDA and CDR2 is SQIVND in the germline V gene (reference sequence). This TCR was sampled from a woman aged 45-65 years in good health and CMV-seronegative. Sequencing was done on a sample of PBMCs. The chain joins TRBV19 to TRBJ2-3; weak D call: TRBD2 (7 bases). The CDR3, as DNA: TGTGCCAGTAGGATATCGGGGGGCCTAGATACGCAGTATTTT. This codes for CASRISGGLDTQYF.